A single T cell receptor (beta chain) is shown here with its context. This entry belongs to a study of blood T cell repertoires in COVID-19. The overall study: Acute-phase and convalescent COVID-19 samples originated in the United States, Italy and Spain. Sample material is recorded as cDNA or gDNA derived from T cells, B-cell-depleted T cells, or PBMCs.

Authors' processing steps: Researchers report that nucleated cell counts were estimated from reference gene primer amplification. Sequencing used immunoSEQ multiplex PCR; TCRdb keeps in-frame clones, though not all of them. V and J calls and clone size come straight from that table; D and trimming were deduced from the DNA. The table includes about 110,000 clones, 60% to 85% detected once. The source material was peripheral blood. The receptor comes from a woman between 40 and 50 years old with acute or convalescent COVID-19.

CDR3 nucleotides: TGTGCCAGTAGCAGGACAGGGGGCGAGTATAGCAATCAGCCCCAGCATTTT. Encoded protein: CASSRTGGEYSNQPQHF. The chain recombines TRBV19 with TRBJ1-5; 11 bases map to TRBD1. The CDR3 spans 17 residues. Germline CDR1 is LNHDA and CDR2 is SQIVND (reference sequence). V shed 6 bases and J 0 bases; nucleotides not matched to a gene: 7.